This T cell receptor beta chain appears in the sequencing data of a study of blood T cell repertoires in COVID-19. In the study overall: Nucleic acid was either cDNA or gDNA, and it came from T cells, B-cell-depleted T cells, or PBMCs.

The CDR3 loop spans 15 amino acids. With 4 bases removed from V and 4 bases from J, the gap between germline ends came to 14 bases. Germline CDR1 reads SEHNR; CDR2 reads FQNEAQ (reference sequence). As originally analysed: How many nucleated cells were present was estimated from reference gene primer amplification. Assay used: immunoSEQ multiplex PCR; TCRdb lists only in-frame clones, some missing. From that table come the V and J calls and clone size; the DNA was used to work out D and trimming. The sample carries about 110,000 clones, 70% to 85% recorded once. The chain couples TRBV7-9 to TRBJ2-1; D may be TRBD2 (6 bases). Specimen: peripheral blood. The source of this sequence is a woman aged 60-75 years with acute or convalescent COVID-19. The CDR3 region is CASSSPFSGYNEQFF. CDR3 in DNA: TGTGCCAGCAGCTCTCCTTTTAGCGGTTACAATGAGCAGTTCTTC.